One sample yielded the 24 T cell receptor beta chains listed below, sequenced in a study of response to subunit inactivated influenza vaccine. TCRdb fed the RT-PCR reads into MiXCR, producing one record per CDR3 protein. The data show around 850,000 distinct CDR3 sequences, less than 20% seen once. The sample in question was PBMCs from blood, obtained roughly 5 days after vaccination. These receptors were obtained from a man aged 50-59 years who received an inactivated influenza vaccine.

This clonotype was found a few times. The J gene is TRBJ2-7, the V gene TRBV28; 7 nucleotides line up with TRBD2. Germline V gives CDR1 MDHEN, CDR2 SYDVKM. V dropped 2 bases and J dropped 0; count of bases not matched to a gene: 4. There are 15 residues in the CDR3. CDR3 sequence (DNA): TGTGCCAGCAGTTTAGCGGGAGTGGTCTCCTACGAGCAGTACTTC. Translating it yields CASSLAGVVSYEQYF.

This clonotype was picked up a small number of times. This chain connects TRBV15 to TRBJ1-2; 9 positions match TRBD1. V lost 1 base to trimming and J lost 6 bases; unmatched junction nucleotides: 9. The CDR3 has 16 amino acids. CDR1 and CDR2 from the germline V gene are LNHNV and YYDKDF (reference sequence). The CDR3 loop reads CATSRVTGGSLHGYTF. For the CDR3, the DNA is TGTGCCACCAGCAGAGTAACAGGGGGCTCTTTGCATGGCTACACCTTC.

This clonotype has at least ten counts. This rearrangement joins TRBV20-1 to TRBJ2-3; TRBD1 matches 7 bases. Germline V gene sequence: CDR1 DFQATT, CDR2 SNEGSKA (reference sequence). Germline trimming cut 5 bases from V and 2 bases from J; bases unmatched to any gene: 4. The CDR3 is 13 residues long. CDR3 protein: CSAVQGLTDTQYF. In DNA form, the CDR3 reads TGCAGTGCTGTACAGGGGCTCACAGATACGCAGTATTTT.

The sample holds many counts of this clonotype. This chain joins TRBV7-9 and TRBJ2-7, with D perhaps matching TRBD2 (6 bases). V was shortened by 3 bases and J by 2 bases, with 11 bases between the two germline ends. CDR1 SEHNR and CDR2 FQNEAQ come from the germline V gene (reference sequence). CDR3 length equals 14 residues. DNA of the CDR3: TGTGCCAGCAGCTTGGCGGGAAGCCCCTACGAGCAGTACTTC. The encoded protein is CASSLAGSPYEQYF.

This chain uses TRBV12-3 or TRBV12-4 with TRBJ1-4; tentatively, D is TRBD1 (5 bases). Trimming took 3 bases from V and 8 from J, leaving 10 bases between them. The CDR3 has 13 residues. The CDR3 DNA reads TGTGCCAGCAGTTTGGGGGTTAAAGAAAAACTGTTTTTT. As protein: CASSLGVKEKLFF.

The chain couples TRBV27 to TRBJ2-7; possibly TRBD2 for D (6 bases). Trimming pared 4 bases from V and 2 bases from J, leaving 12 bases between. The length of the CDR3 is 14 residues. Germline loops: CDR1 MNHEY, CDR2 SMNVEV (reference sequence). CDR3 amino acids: CASSSRELPYEQYF. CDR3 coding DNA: TGTGCCAGCAGTTCACGGGAGTTACCCTACGAGCAGTACTTC.

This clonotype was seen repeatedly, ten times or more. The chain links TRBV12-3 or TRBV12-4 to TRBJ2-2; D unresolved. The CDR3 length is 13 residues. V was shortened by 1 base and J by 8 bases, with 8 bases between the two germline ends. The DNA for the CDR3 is TGTGCCAGCAGTTTAGACTATACAGGGGAGCTGTTTTTT. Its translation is CASSLDYTGELFF.

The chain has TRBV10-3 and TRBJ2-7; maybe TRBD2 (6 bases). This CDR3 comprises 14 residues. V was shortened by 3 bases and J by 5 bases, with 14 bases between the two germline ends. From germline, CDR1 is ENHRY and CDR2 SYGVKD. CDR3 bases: TGTGCCATCAGTGACAGCGGAGGGGTGAACGAGCAGTACTTC. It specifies CAISDSGGVNEQYF.

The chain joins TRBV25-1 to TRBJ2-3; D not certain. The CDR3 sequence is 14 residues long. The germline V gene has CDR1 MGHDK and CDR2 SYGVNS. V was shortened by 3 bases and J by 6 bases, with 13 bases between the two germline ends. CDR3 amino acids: CASSDSMGADTQYF. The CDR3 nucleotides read TGTGCCAGCAGTGATAGTATGGGTGCCGATACGCAGTATTTT. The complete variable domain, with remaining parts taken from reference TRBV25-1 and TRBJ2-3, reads EADIYQTPRYLVIGTGKKITLECSQTMGHDKMYWYQQDPGMELHLIHYSYGVNSTEKGDLSSESTVSRIRTEHFPLTLESARPSHTSQYLCASSDSMGADTQYFGPGTRLTVL.

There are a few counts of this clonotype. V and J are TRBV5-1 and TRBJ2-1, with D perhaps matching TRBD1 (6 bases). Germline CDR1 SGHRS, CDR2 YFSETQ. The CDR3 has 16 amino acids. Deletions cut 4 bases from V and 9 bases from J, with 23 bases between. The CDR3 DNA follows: TGCGCCAGCAGCCTATTTCCTAGGGGGTTTGACGGTGAGCAGTTCTTC. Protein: CASSLFPRGFDGEQFF.

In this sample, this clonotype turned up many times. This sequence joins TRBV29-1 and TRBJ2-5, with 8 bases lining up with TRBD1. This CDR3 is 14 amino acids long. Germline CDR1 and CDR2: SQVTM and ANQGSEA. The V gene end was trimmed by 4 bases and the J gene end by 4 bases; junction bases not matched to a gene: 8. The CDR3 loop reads CSVVPRGLLETQYF. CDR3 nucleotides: TGCAGCGTTGTTCCCAGGGGGCTTTTAGAGACCCAGTACTTC.

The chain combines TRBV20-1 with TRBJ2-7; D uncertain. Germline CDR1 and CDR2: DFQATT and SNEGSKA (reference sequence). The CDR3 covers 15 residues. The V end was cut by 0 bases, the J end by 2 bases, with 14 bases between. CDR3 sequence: CSARDYYRGTYEQYF. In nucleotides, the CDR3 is TGCAGTGCTAGAGATTATTACAGAGGAACCTACGAGCAGTACTTC.

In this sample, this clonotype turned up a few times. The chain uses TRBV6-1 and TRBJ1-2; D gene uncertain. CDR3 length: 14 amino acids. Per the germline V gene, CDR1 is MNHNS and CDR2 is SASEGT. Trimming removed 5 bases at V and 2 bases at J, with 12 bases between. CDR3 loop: CASSPPDTNYGYTF. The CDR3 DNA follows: TGTGCCAGCAGTCCTCCGGATACAAACTATGGCTACACCTTC.

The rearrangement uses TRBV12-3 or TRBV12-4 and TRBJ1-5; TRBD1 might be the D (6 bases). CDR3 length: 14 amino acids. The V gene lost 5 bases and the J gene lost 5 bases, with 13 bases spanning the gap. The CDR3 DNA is TGTGCCAGCAGTCCTCACGCAGGGGATCAGCCCCAGCATTTT. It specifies CASSPHAGDQPQHF.

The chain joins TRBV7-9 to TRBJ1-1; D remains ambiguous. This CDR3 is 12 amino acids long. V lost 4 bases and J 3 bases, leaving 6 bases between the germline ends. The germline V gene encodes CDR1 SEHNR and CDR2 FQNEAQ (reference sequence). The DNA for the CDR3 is TGTGCCAGCAGCTACCGGGACACTGAAGCTTTCTTT. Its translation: CASSYRDTEAFF.

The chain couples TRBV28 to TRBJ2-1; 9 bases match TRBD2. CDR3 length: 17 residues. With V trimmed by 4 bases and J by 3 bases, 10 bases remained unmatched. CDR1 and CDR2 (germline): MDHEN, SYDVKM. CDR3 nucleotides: TGTGCCAGCAGTTCGGCCTTTGTAGCGGGAGTCTACAATGAGCAGTTCTTC. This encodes CASSSAFVAGVYNEQFF.

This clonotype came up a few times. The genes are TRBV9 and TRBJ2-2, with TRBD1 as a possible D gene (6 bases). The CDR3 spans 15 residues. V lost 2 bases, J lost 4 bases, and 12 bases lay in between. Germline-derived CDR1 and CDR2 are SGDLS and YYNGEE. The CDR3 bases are TGTGCCAGCAGCGTTAGGGGGTCCTCCACCGGGGAGCTGTTTTTT. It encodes CASSVRGSSTGELFF.

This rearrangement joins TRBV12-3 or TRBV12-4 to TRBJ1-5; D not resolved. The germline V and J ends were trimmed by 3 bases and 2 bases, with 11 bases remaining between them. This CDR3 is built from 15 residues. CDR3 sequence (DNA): TGTGCCAGCAGTTTCGCGGGGTCGGGCAATCAGCCCCAGCATTTT. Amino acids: CASSFAGSGNQPQHF.

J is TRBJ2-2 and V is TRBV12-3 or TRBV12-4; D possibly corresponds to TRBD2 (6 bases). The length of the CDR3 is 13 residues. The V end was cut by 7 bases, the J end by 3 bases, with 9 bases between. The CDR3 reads CASKAGHTGELFF. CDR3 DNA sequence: TGTGCCAGCAAGGCGGGACACACCGGGGAGCTGTTTTTT.

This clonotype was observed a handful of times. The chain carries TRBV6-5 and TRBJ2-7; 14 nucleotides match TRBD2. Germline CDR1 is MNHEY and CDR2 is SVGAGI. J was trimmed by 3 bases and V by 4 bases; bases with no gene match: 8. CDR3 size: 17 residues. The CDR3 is CASSLTGTSGRSYEQYF. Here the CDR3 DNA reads TGTGCCAGCAGTTTGACCGGGACTAGCGGGAGAAGCTACGAGCAGTACTTC.

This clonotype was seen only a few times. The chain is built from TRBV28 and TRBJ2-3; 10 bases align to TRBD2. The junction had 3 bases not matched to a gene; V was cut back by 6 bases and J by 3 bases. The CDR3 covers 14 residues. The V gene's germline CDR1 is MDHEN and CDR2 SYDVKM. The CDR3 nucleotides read TGTGCCAGCAGACAGCGGGAGGGAACAGATACGCAGTATTTT. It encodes CASRQREGTDTQYF. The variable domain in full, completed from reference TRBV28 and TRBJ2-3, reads DVKVTQSSRYLVKRTGEKVFLECVQDMDHENMFWYRQDPGLGLRLIYFSYDVKMKEKGDIPEGYSVSREKKERFSLILESASTNQTSMYLCASRQREGTDTQYFGPGTRLTVL.

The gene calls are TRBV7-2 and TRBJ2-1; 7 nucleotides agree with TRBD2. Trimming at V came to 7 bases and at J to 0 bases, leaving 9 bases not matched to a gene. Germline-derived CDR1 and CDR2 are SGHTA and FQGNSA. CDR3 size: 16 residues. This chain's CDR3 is CASTWGSSGSYNEQFF. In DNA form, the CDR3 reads TGTGCCAGCACCTGGGGGTCTAGCGGCTCCTACAATGAGCAGTTCTTC.

CDR3 in amino acids: CASSFSAFTEAFF. The CDR3 bases are TGTGCCAGCAGCTTCTCCGCGTTCACTGAAGCTTTCTTT. The chain has TRBV7-2 and TRBJ1-1; D gene ambiguous. V was clipped by 3 bases and J by 4 bases, with 9 bases between them. There are 13 residues in the CDR3. Germline CDR1 is SGHTA and CDR2 is FQGNSA.

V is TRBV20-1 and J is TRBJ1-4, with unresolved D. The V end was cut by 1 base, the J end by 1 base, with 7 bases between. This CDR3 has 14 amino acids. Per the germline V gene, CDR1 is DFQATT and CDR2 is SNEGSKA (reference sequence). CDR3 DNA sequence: TGCAGTGCTAGAGGTGAAAGAACTAATGAAAAACTGTTTTTT. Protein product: CSARGERTNEKLFF.